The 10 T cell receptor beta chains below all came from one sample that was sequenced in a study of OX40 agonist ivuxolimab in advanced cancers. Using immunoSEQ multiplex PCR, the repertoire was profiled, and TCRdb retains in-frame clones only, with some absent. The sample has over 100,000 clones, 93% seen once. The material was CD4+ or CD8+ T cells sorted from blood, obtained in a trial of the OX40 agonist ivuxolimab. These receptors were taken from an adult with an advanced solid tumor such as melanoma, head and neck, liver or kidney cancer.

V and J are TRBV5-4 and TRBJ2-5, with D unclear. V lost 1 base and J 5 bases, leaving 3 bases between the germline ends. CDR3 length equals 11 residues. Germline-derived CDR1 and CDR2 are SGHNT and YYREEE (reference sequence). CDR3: CASSLMETQYF. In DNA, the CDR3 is TGTGCCAGCAGCTTGATGGAGACCCAGTACTTC.

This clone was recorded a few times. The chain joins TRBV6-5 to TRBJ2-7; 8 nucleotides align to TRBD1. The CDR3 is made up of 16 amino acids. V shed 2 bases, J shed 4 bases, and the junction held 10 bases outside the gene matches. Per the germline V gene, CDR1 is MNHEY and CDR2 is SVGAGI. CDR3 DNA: TGTGCCAGCAGTTACATGCCGGACAGGGCTAAATACGAGCAGTACTTC. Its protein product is CASSYMPDRAKYEQYF.

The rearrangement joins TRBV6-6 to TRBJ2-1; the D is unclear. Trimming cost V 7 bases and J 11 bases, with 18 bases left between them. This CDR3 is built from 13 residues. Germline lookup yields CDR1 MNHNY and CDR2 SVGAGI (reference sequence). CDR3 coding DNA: TGTGCCAGCACTAACCCGGGCCCGGAAAAGCAGTTCTTC. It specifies CASTNPGPEKQFF.

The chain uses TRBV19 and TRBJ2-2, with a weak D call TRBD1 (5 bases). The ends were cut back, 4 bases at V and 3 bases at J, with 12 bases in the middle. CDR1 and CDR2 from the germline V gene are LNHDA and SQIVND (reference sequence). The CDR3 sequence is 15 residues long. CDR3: CASSKTQGYTGELFF. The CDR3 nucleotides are TGTGCCAGTAGTAAAACCCAGGGATACACCGGGGAGCTGTTTTTT.

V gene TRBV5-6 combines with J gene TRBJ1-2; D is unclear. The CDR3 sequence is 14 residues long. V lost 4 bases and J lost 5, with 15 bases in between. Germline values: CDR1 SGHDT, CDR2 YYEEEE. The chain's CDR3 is CASSPDDPRYGYTF. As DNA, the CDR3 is TGTGCCAGCAGCCCGGACGACCCTAGGTATGGCTACACCTTC.

The CDR3 bases are TGTGCCAGCAGCTTGGGACAGGGGTGGGGCACTGAAGCTTTCTTT. Encoded protein: CASSLGQGWGTEAFF. This rearrangement joins TRBV7-3 to TRBJ1-1, with 10 bases that match TRBD1. There are 15 residues in the CDR3. The V and J ends lost 3 bases and 4 bases, in that order; junction bases with no gene match: 5. Germline V lookup: CDR1 SGHTA, CDR2 FQGTGA.

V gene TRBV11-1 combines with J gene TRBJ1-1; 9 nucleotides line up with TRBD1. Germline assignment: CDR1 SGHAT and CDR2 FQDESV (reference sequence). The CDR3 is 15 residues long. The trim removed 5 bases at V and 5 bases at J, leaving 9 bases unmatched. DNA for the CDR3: TGTGCCAGCAGCCCCCTGACAGGGGGTGGGACTGAAGCTTTCTTT. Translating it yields CASSPLTGGGTEAFF.

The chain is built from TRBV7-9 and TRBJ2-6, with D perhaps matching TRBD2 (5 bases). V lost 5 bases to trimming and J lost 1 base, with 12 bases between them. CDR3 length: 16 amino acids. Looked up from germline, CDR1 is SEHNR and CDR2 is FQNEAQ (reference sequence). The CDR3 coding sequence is TGTGCCAGCAGCAACGCGGGCCTTTCTGGGGCCAACGTCCTGACTTTC. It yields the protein CASSNAGLSGANVLTF.

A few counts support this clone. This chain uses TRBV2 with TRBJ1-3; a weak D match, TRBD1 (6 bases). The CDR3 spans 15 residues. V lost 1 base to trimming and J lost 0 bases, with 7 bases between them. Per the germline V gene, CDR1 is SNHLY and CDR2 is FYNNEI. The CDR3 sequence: CASSEVRGSGNTIYF. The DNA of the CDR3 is TGTGCCAGCAGTGAAGTCAGGGGCTCTGGAAACACCATATATTTT.

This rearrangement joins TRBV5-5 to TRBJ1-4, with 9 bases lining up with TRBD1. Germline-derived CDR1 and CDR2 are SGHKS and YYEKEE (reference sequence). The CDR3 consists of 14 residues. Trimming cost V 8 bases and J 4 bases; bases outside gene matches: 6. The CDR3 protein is CASTRQGVNEKLFF. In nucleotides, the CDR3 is TGTGCCAGTACAAGACAGGGGGTTAATGAAAAACTGTTTTTT.